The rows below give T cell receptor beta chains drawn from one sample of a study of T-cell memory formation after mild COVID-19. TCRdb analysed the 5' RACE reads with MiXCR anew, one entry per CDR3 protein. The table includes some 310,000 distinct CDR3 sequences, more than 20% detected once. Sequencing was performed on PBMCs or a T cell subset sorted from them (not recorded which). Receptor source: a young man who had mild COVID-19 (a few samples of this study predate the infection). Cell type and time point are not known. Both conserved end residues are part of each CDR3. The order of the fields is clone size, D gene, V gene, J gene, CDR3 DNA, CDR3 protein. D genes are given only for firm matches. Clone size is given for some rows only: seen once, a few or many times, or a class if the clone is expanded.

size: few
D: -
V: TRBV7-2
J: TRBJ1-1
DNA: TGTGCCAGCAGCTTTTTGGGGGCGGGGAACACTGAAGCTTTCTTT
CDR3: CASSFLGAGNTEAFF

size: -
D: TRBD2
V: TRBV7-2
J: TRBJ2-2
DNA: TGTGCCAGCAGCTTAGTGGCTAGCGGGGGGCCCACCGGGGAGCTGTTTTTT
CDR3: CASSLVASGGPTGELFF

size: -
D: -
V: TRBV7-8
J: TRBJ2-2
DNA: TGTGCCAGCAGCTTAGTACAGGGGGGGGCCGGGGAGCTGTTTTTT
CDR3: CASSLVQGGAGELFF

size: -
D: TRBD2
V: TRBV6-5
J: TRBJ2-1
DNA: TGTGCCAGCAGTTACTCGGGACTAGCGGGGGGGGCCAGCAATGAGCAGTTCTTC
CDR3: CASSYSGLAGGASNEQFF

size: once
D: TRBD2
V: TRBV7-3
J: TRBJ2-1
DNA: TGTGCCAGCAGCATCCTAGCGGGAGATCCCAATGAGCAGTTCTTC
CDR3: CASSILAGDPNEQFF

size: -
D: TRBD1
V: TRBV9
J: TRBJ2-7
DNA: TGTGCCAGCAGCGGGGACAGCACCGAGCAGTACTTC
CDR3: CASSGDSTEQYF

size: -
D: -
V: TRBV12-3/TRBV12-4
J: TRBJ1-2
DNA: TGTGCCAGCAGTTTGGAAGCCGGCTACACCTTC
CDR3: CASSLEAGYTF

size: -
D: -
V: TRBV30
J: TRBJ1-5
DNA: TGTGCCTGGAGTGAGGCGGGGGAACAGCCCCAGCATTTT
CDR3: CAWSEAGEQPQHF

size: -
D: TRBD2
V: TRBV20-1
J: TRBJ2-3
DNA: TGCAGTGCTAGAGAGAGGCTAGCGGTCTCCACAGATACGCAGTATTTT
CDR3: CSARERLAVSTDTQYF

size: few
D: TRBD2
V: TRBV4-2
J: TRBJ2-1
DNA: TGTGCCAGCAGCCATTTTGCGGGACTAGTGAACAATGAGCAGTTCTTC
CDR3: CASSHFAGLVNNEQFF

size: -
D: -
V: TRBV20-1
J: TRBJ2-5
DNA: TGCAGTGCTTCGGAGAACTCGGGAGAGACCCAGTACTTC
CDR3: CSASENSGETQYF

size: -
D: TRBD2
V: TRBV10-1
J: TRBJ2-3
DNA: TGCGCCAGCAGTCGGGAGGGGGCAGATACGCAGTATTTT
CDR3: CASSREGADTQYF

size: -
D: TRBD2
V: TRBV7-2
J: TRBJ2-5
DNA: TGTGCCAGCAGCTTAGTCACGGGAGGAGAGACCCAGTACTTC
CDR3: CASSLVTGGETQYF

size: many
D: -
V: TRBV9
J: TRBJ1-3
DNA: TGTGCCAGCAGCGTAGCCCCAAGCTCTGGAAACACCATATATTTT
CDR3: CASSVAPSSGNTIYF

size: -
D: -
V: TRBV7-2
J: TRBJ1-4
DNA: TGTGCCAGCAGCCGGGGCGGCCCCCAGGAAAAACTGTTTTTT
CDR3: CASSRGGPQEKLFF

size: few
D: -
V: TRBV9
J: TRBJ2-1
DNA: TGTGCCAGCAGCGTTGGGCTAGCTCGGGCTCTGACCTACAATGAGCAGTTCTTC
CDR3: CASSVGLARALTYNEQFF

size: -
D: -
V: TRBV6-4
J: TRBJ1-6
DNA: TGTGCCAGCAGTGACTATAGGGGAACCCTCCACTTT
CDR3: CASSDYRGTLHF

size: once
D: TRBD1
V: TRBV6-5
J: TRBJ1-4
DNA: TGTGCCAGCAGTCACGGACAGGGGGAGGCTAATGAAAAACTGTTTTTT
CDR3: CASSHGQGEANEKLFF

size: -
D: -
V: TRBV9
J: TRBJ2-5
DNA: TGTGCCAGCAGCGTACTCGGGGCGCGGGGAGAGACCCAGTACTTC
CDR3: CASSVLGARGETQYF

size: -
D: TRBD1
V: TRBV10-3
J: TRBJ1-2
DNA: TGTGCCATCAGTTTGGACAGGGGTTATGGCTACACCTTC
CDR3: CAISLDRGYGYTF

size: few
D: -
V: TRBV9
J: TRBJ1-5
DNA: TGTGCCAGCACCACCGGTCCGGGGACAATCAATCAGCCCCAGCATTTT
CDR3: CASTTGPGTINQPQHF

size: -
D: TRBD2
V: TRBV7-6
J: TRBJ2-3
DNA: TGTGCCAGCAGCTTAGCTAGCGGGGGGATGGATACGCAGTATTTT
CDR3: CASSLASGGMDTQYF

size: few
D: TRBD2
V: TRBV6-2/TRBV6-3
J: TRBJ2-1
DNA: TGTGCCAGCAGTCCGACTAGCGGGGGTATGGCAGATGAGCAGTTCTTC
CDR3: CASSPTSGGMADEQFF

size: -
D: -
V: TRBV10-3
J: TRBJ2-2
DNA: TGTGCCATCAGTGCACCAGGGACGAACACCGGGGAGCTGTTTTTT
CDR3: CAISAPGTNTGELFF

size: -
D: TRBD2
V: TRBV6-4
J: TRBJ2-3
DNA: TGTGCCAGCAGTGAATCAAGCGGGGGAAGCACAGATACGCAGTATTTT
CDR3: CASSESSGGSTDTQYF

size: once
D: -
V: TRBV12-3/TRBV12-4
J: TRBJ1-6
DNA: TGTGCCAGCAGTCTCTCCTGGGAGTCACCCCTCCACTTT
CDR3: CASSLSWESPLHF

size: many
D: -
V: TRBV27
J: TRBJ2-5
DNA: TGTGCCAGCAGGGGGACCGCCGATATGACCCAGTACTTC
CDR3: CASRGTADMTQYF

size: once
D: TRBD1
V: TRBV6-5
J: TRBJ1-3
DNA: TGTGCCAGCACTCGGGGGGGGACAGGGGCTGGAAACACCATATATTTT
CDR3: CASTRGGTGAGNTIYF

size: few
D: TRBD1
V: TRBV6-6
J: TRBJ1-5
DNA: TGTGCCAGCAGTCGGCGGGACAGGGTGGTGGATCAGCCCCAGCATTTT
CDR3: CASSRRDRVVDQPQHF

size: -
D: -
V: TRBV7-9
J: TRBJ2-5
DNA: TGTGCCAGCAGCCCCGACTCTCTCGAGACCCAGTACTTC
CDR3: CASSPDSLETQYF

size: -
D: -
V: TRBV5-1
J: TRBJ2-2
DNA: TGCGCCAGCAGCTTGGCTATATGGGAGCTGTTTTTT
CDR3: CASSLAIWELFF

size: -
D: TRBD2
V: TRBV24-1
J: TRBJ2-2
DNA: TGTGCCACCAGCCCGCGGGGGTCGGACACCGGGGAGCTGTTTTTT
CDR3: CATSPRGSDTGELFF

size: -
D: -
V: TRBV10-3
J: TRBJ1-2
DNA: TGTGCCATCAGTGAACAAGCTAACTATGGCTACACCTTC
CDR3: CAISEQANYGYTF

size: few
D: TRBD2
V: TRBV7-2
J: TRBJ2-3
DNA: TGTGCCAGCAGCTTTTCCGTCGTTAGCGGGCCTACGCAGTATTTT
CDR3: CASSFSVVSGPTQYF

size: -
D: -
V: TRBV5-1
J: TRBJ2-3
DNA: TGCGCCAGCAGCTTGTCTCAGGGGACAGATACGCAGTATTTT
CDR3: CASSLSQGTDTQYF

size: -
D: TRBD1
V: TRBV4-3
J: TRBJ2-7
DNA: TGCGCCAGCAGCCAAGTGTTAAGACAGGGAATCTTTACGCAGTACTTC
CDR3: CASSQVLRQGIFTQYF

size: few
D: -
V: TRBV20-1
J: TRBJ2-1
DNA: TGCAGTGCTGACCCGGCGAGTCCCAATGAGCAGTTCTTC
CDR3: CSADPASPNEQFF

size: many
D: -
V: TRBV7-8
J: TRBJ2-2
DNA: TGTGCCAGCAGCTTAGGCCAGCTGAACACCGGGGAGCTGTTTTTT
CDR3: CASSLGQLNTGELFF

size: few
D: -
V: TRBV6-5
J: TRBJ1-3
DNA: TGTGCCAGCACGTCAGCTGGAAACACCATATATTTT
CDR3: CASTSAGNTIYF

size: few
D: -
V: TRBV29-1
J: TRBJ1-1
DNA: TGCAGCGTTGAATTATATTCCGGTGAAGCTTTCTTT
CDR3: CSVELYSGEAFF

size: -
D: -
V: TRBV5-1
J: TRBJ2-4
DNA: TGCGCCAGCAGCGTAACCGGGGGGCTAGCCAAAAACATTCAGTACTTC
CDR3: CASSVTGGLAKNIQYF

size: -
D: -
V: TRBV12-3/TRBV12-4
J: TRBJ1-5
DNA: TGTGCCAGCAGTTCAACCAACCCGCCCCAGCATTTT
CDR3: CASSSTNPPQHF

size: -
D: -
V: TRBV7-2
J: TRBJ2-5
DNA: TGTGCCAGCAGCCCATATGGGGGCGAGACCCAGTACTTC
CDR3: CASSPYGGETQYF

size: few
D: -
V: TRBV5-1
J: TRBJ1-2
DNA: TGCGCCAGCAGCTCACAGGGCCACTATGGCTACACCTTC
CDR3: CASSSQGHYGYTF

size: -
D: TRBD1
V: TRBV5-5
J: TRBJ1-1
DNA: TGTGCCAGCAGCTCGATCGGGACAGGGGACACTGAAGCTTTCTTT
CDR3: CASSSIGTGDTEAFF

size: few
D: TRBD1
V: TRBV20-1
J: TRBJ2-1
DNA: TGCAGTGCCCGGGACAGGGTGGCCTACAATGAGCAGTTCTTC
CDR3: CSARDRVAYNEQFF

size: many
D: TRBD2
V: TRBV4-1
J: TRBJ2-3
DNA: TGCGCCAGCAGCCAAGATCGGGGACTAGCGCCTACGCAGTATTTT
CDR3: CASSQDRGLAPTQYF

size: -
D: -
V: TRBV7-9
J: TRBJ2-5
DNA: TGTGCCAGCAGCGAGTGGTCAGGAAAAGAGACCCAGTACTTC
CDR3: CASSEWSGKETQYF

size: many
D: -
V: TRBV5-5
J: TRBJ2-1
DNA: TGTGCCAGCAGCCGACCAACCTACTTGCCACCCTACAATGAGCAGTTCTTC
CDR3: CASSRPTYLPPYNEQFF

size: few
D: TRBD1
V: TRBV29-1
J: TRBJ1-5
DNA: TGCAGCGCCCGTAACAGGGGGCAGGTAAGACAGCCCCAGCATTTT
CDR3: CSARNRGQVRQPQHF

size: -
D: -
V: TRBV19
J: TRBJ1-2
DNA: TGTGCCAGCAGAGCCCCGGTCGGCTATGGCTACACCTTC
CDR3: CASRAPVGYGYTF

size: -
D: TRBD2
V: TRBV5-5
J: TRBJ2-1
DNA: TGTGCCAGCATGCCGAGGCTAGCGGCCTCCTACAATGAGCAGTTCTTC
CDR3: CASMPRLAASYNEQFF

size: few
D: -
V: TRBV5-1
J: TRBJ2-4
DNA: TGCGCCAGCAGCTTGGTGGTTTCTTCCAGACTAGCCAAAAACATTCAGTACTTC
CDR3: CASSLVVSSRLAKNIQYF

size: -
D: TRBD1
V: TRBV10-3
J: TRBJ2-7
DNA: TGTGCCATCACGGCAGGGGGCTACGAGCAGTACTTC
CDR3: CAITAGGYEQYF